The clone carrying this T cell receptor (beta chain) was found a few times. These data come from a study of cytomegalovirus exposure and HLA in healthy donors. This PCR relied on a set of 60 Vbeta primers and 13 Jbeta primers. The data were produced by immunoSEQ multiplex PCR, yet TCRdb's version contains in-frame clones alone and is incomplete. This sample yields around 100,000 clones, of which approximately 80% are seen a single time; 0.85% to 0.9% belongs to the top ten. J gave up 2 bases and V 2 bases, and 2 bases lay outside the gene matches. The CDR3 has 15 amino acids. CDR1 and CDR2 (germline): SGHRS, YFSETQ.

The sample taken for sequencing was PBMCs. This TCR derives from a woman in her 30s in good health and CMV-seronegative. V usage is TRBV5-1 and J usage is TRBJ2-3; 10 positions agree with TRBD2. Here the CDR3 reads CASSFLAGDTDTQYF. The CDR3 coding sequence is TGCGCCAGCAGCTTTCTAGCGGGAGACACAGATACGCAGTATTTT.